The 4 T cell receptor beta chains presented below share a single source sample, sequenced in a study of T cell repertoires in cytomegalovirus infection. No cognate antigen is known for these TCRs. From the reads, TCRdb called clonotypes with MiXCR, one entry per CDR3 protein. The data hold 830,000 or so distinct CDR3 sequences, with 30% to 35% observed a single time. Sequencing was performed on cultured CD8+ T cells from PBMCs, taken from culture after CMV antigen stimulation. The receptors here all came from a human donor in good health (CMV status not recorded). Some clones in this sample may be carry-over from other donors' samples.

This clonotype was observed many times. V gene TRBV7-8 combines with J gene TRBJ1-4; perhaps TRBD1 as D (5 bases). The germline CDR1 and CDR2 sequences are SGHVS and FQNEAQ. The CDR3 totals 16 residues. The V end was cut by 7 bases, the J end by 0 bases, with 15 bases between. In DNA, the CDR3 is TGTGCCAGCACAACAGGCCGGATAGCAACTAATGAAAAACTGTTTTTT. This sequence encodes CASTTGRIATNEKLFF.

This clonotype was picked up a small number of times. This chain links TRBV7-9 with TRBJ1-1; possibly TRBD1 for D (5 bases). The CDR3 loop spans 12 amino acids. The germline CDR1 and CDR2 sequences are SEHNR and FQNEAQ (reference sequence). V was pared by 0 bases and J by 7 bases, with 6 bases between. CDR3 nucleotides: TGTGCCAGCAGCTTAGCGGGGGTTGAAGCTTTCTTT. It encodes CASSLAGVEAFF.

This chain joins TRBV5-6 and TRBJ1-2, with D possibly matching TRBD1 (6 bases). V was clipped by 2 bases and J by 12 bases, with 14 bases between them. This CDR3 has 12 amino acids. Germline CDR1 reads SGHDT; CDR2 reads YYEEEE. The CDR3 DNA reads TGTGCCAGCAGCTTAGCTGGGGGCTTCCACACCTTC. Its protein product is CASSLAGGFHTF.

This rearrangement joins TRBV6-5 to TRBJ2-1; 11 bases line up with TRBD2. Looked up from germline, CDR1 is MNHEY and CDR2 is SVGAGI. This CDR3 region has 16 residues. V trimming: 2 bases; J trimming: 4 bases; junction bases outside the gene matches: 4. CDR3 loop: CASSYQLAGEYNEQFF. In DNA, the CDR3 is TGTGCCAGCAGTTACCAACTAGCGGGGGAGTACAATGAGCAGTTCTTC.